The 32 T cell receptor beta chains in this list originate from one sample, sequenced in a study of T cell responses to AZD1222 COVID-19 vaccine (dated by TCRdb to the early 2020s). Per the publication, the time point label means: baseline before first vaccination. To prepare the library, the immunoSEQ multiplex PCR assay was applied. Imported from immuneACCESS, the table was reduced by TCRdb to in-frame sequences with V and J called. These copies leave out some clones; in studies compared against another copy, an unresolved V gene accounts for under half, and the cause of the remainder is not known. The sample table shows 130,000 or so clones, and 80% to 95% are seen once. The top ten hold 0.8% to 1.1% of the sample. The starting material was peripheral blood, obtained on day 0 of AZD1222 vaccination. The origin of the receptors is an adult in good health.

The V call is TRBV29-1, the J call TRBJ1-5, with 8 bases identical to TRBD1. CDR1 is SQVTM and CDR2 is ANQGSEA in the germline V gene. With V trimmed by 2 bases and J by 4 bases, 13 bases remained unmatched. This CDR3 is 17 amino acids long. The CDR3 sequence is CSVEKVGQGALNQPQHF. CDR3 bases: TGCAGCGTTGAAAAGGTTGGGCAGGGGGCGCTGAATCAGCCCCAGCATTTT.

The V and J genes are TRBV28 and TRBJ2-3; D is uncertain. This CDR3 has 15 amino acids. Germline lookup yields CDR1 MDHEN and CDR2 SYDVKM. The germline V and J ends were trimmed by 2 bases and 0 bases, with 9 bases remaining between them. CDR3 amino acids: CASSLAYQSTDTQYF. The CDR3 nucleotides are TGTGCCAGCAGTTTAGCCTACCAGAGCACAGATACGCAGTATTTT.

The V call is TRBV4-1, the J call TRBJ2-3, with D tentatively TRBD1 (6 bases). V gave up 0 bases and J gave up 2 bases, with 15 bases separating them. The CDR3 runs 17 residues. Per germline, CDR1 MGHRA and CDR2 YSYEKL. The CDR3 nucleotides are TGCGCCAGCAGCCAAGATCCCTCGGGACAACCCACAGATACGCAGTATTTT. Translated: CASSQDPSGQPTDTQYF.

V gene TRBV28 combines with J gene TRBJ2-5; D call uncertain. This CDR3 comprises 12 residues. CDR1 and CDR2 (germline): MDHEN, SYDVKM. The V gene lost 3 bases and the J gene lost 5 bases, with 7 bases spanning the gap. The CDR3 spells CASSFNGETQYF. As DNA, the CDR3 is TGTGCCAGCAGTTTTAACGGGGAGACCCAGTACTTC.

The chain combines TRBV28 with TRBJ1-5; 9 nucleotides line up with TRBD1. V dropped 2 bases and J dropped 7; count of bases not matched to a gene: 6. Germline V gene lookup returns CDR1 MDHEN and CDR2 SYDVKM. This CDR3 comprises 15 residues. CDR3 protein: CASSLPGQGYQPQHF. Here the CDR3 DNA reads TGTGCCAGCAGTTTACCGGGACAGGGATACCAGCCCCAGCATTTT.

V usage is TRBV5-1 and J usage is TRBJ2-7, with 11 bases lining up with TRBD2. The CDR3 contains 14 residues. Germline V gene data show CDR1 as SGHRS and CDR2 as YFSETQ. V lost 4 bases and J lost 5; bases outside the gene matches: 5. The CDR3 here is CASSPTSGTDEQYF. The CDR3 nucleotides read TGCGCCAGCAGCCCGACTAGCGGGACCGACGAGCAGTACTTC.

The chain recombines TRBV28 with TRBJ1-2, with TRBD1 matching over 8 bases. There are 12 residues in the CDR3. Germline lookup yields CDR1 MDHEN and CDR2 SYDVKM. V lost 6 bases and J lost 5; bases outside the gene matches: 2. The CDR3 DNA sequence: TGTGCCAGCAGCAGGGGGCAGTATGGCTACACCTTC. Translated: CASSRGQYGYTF.

As for this clone: The DNA is omitted, as the CDR3 cannot be located on it reliably, and the CDR3 follows TCRdb's listing. The chain has TRBV21-1 and TRBJ2-2. TRBV21-1 is marked as a pseudogene. The CDR3 region is 18 residues in length, termini included. The CDR3 sequence is CASSNKKNWGMGNGELFF.

The V and J genes are TRBV2 and TRBJ2-1; 8 bases map to TRBD1. V lost 7 bases to trimming and J lost 3 bases; unmatched junction nucleotides: 8. Germline V gene sequence: CDR1 SNHLY, CDR2 FYNNEI. CDR3 length: 15 amino acids. The CDR3 is CASTLRTGYYNEQFF. CDR3 DNA sequence: TGTGCCAGCACCCTTAGGACAGGGTACTACAATGAGCAGTTCTTC.

The rearrangement joins TRBV7-9 to TRBJ1-1; 8 bases map to TRBD1. Unmatched junction bases numbered 6, after V lost 5 bases and J lost 1 base. The CDR3 is 15 residues long. The germline V gene has CDR1 SEHNR and CDR2 FQNEAQ (reference sequence). CDR3 nucleotide sequence: TGTGCCAGCAGCGGCACCGGGACAGGGAACACTGAAGCTTTCTTT. Translated: CASSGTGTGNTEAFF.

The chain employs TRBV10-3 and TRBJ1-1, with 8 bases matching TRBD1. Germline trimming cut 8 bases from V and 5 bases from J; bases unmatched to any gene: 13. The CDR3 length is 15 residues. Germline assignment: CDR1 ENHRY and CDR2 SYGVKD. The CDR3 bases are TGTGCCATCCGGGGACAGGTGGCTCCGGGGACTGAAGCTTTCTTT. This translates into CAIRGQVAPGTEAFF.

The rearrangement uses TRBV3-1 (or the pseudogene TRBV3-2) and TRBJ2-5; 7 nucleotides align to TRBD2. The CDR3 sequence is 15 residues long. Unmatched junction bases numbered 6, after V lost 3 bases and J lost 2 bases. Germline V gene data show CDR1 as LGHDT and CDR2 as YNNKEL (reference sequence). The CDR3 DNA is TGTGCCAGCAGCCACAATGGGGGAGGGCAAGAGACCCAGTACTTC. This encodes CASSHNGGGQETQYF.

The genes are TRBV5-4 and TRBJ2-5; either TRBD1 or TRBD2 may fit D (6 bases each). Germline CDR1 and CDR2: SGHNT and YYREEE (reference sequence). V was shortened by 2 bases and J by 5 bases, with 10 bases between the two germline ends. The CDR3 spans 13 residues. The DNA for the CDR3 is TGTGCCAGCAGCTTAAGGGGGGAGGAGACCCAGTACTTC. Its protein is CASSLRGEETQYF.

The gene calls are TRBV12-3 or TRBV12-4 and TRBJ1-1; unclear D gene. The length of the CDR3 is 13 residues. Trimming cost V 6 bases and J 1 base, with 9 bases left between them. The CDR3 coding sequence is TGTGCCAGCAGGACTGCGGAGAACACTGAAGCTTTCTTT. It specifies CASRTAENTEAFF.

This chain joins TRBV5-1 and TRBJ1-2, with D tentatively TRBD1 (5 bases). Trimming pared 4 bases from V and 0 bases from J, leaving 13 bases between. In germline, CDR1 is SGHRS, CDR2 YFSETQ. The CDR3 runs 15 residues. The chain's CDR3 is CASSPPRQSNYGYTF. The CDR3 bases are TGCGCCAGCAGCCCCCCAAGACAGTCTAACTATGGCTACACCTTC. Combining the CDR3 with reference TRBV5-1 and TRBJ1-2 gives the whole variable domain KAGVTQTPRYLIKTRGQQVTLSCSPISGHRSVSWYQQTPGQGLQFLFEYFSETQRNKGNFPGRFSGRQFSNSRSEMNVSTLELGDSALYLCASSPPRQSNYGYTFGSGTRLTVV.

The CDR3 DNA reads TGTGCCAGCAGCTTGGGGTGGGATCCCACTGAAGCTTTCTTT. Encoded protein: CASSLGWDPTEAFF. The rearrangement links TRBV5-8 to TRBJ1-1; D is unresolved. Trimming removed 0 bases at V and 4 bases at J, with 10 bases between. The CDR3 loop spans 14 amino acids. The germline V gene has CDR1 SGHTS and CDR2 YDEGEE. Complete variable domain (other parts from reference TRBV5-8 and TRBJ1-1): EAGVTQSPTHLIKTRGQQATLRCSPISGHTSVYWYQQALGLGLQFLLWYDEGEERNRGNFPPRFSGRQFPNYSSELNVNALELEDSALYLCASSLGWDPTEAFFGQGTRLTVV.

This chain links TRBV7-2 with TRBJ2-7; D gene uncertain. The germline V gene encodes CDR1 SGHTA and CDR2 FQGNSA. V was cut by 1 base and J by 6 bases, with 10 bases left in between. The CDR3 runs 13 residues. The chain's CDR3 is CASSLVSGVEQYF. CDR3 coding DNA: TGTGCCAGCAGCTTAGTCTCTGGGGTCGAGCAGTACTTC.

The gene calls are TRBV6-1 and TRBJ1-5; 7 bases are shared with TRBD1. This CDR3 contains 15 residues. Trimming cost V 3 bases and J 5 bases; bases outside gene matches: 7. Per germline, CDR1 MNHNS and CDR2 SASEGT. The CDR3 protein is CASSEEDRVYQPQHF. The CDR3 nucleotides read TGTGCCAGCAGTGAGGAAGACAGGGTCTATCAGCCCCAGCATTTT.

The count of this clone is one. V and J are TRBV2 and TRBJ2-4; 9 positions match TRBD1. The CDR3 extends over 15 amino acids. V lost 6 bases to trimming and J lost 8 bases; unmatched junction nucleotides: 11. Germline assignment: CDR1 SNHLY and CDR2 FYNNEI. CDR3 DNA: TGTGCCAGCAGAAGCGGGACAGGGTTTGGTCACATTCAGTACTTC. Translation: CASRSGTGFGHIQYF.

V usage is TRBV19 and J usage is TRBJ1-4; D gene ambiguous. Per germline, CDR1 LNHDA and CDR2 SQIVND (reference sequence). Trimming removed 3 bases from V and 8 bases from J, with 10 bases in between. This CDR3 has 13 amino acids. The CDR3 coding sequence is TGTGCCAGTAGTATTCGACACCTAGAAAAACTGTTTTTT. Its protein product is CASSIRHLEKLFF.

This chain links TRBV27 with TRBJ1-1; TRBD1 agrees at 8 bases. V was clipped by 4 bases and J by 0 bases; unmatched bases: 1. The germline CDR1 and CDR2 sequences are MNHEY and SMNVEV (reference sequence). There are 14 residues in the CDR3. The CDR3 DNA reads TGTGCCAGCAGTTGGGGACAGGTGAACACTGAAGCTTTCTTT. Amino acids: CASSWGQVNTEAFF.

The chain combines TRBV19 with TRBJ1-2; a weak D match, TRBD1 (5 bases). The CDR3 has 12 residues. Germline CDR1 LNHDA, CDR2 SQIVND (reference sequence). V lost 4 bases, J lost 8 bases, and 11 bases lay in between. CDR3 sequence reads: CASSNTGAGYTF. CDR3 nucleotide sequence: TGTGCCAGTAGTAACACAGGAGCAGGCTACACCTTC.

The chain joins TRBV18 to TRBJ2-7; D is unresolved. The CDR3 runs 16 residues. Germline V gives CDR1 KGHSH, CDR2 LQKENI. Trimming took 0 bases from V and 4 from J, leaving 16 bases between them. As DNA, the CDR3 is TGTGCCAGCTCACCACCGTTAACAGCGCACTTATACGAGCAGTACTTC. This translates into CASSPPLTAHLYEQYF.

V and J are TRBV6-1 and TRBJ1-1; D unclear. Trimming pared 1 base from V and 0 bases from J, leaving 0 bases between. Germline CDR1 is MNHNS and CDR2 is SASEGT. The CDR3 has 12 amino acids. The CDR3 loop is CASSEVNTEAFF. CDR3 sequence (DNA): TGTGCCAGCAGTGAAGTGAACACTGAAGCTTTCTTT.

The chain links TRBV6-5 to TRBJ1-5, with a weak D call TRBD1 (5 bases). The CDR3 is 15 amino acids. The germline CDR1 and CDR2 sequences are MNHEY and SVGAGI. The CDR3 region is CAAGGKVFDNQPQHF. The DNA of the CDR3 is TGTGCAGCCGGGGGGAAAGTCTTTGACAATCAGCCCCAGCATTTT.

The rearrangement links TRBV2 to TRBJ1-5; the D gene is possibly TRBD1 (6 bases). Deletions cut 6 bases from V and 5 bases from J, with 11 bases between. Germline assignment: CDR1 SNHLY and CDR2 FYNNEI. CDR3 length: 13 amino acids. CDR3 DNA sequence: TGTGCCAGCAGGCAACAGGGTTATCAGCCCCAGCATTTT. This codes for CASRQQGYQPQHF.

A few counts support this clone. This chain uses TRBV6-5 with TRBJ1-2, with D uncertain. Trimming took 5 bases from V and 5 from J, leaving 9 bases between them. Germline V CDR1 and CDR2: MNHEY, SVGAGI. The CDR3 runs 12 residues. The CDR3 DNA sequence: TGTGCCAGCAGTAGCGAGATATATGGCTACACCTTC. Amino acid sequence: CASSSEIYGYTF.

The chain is built from TRBV5-1 and TRBJ1-6; 10 nucleotides match TRBD1. This CDR3 contains 16 residues. The germline V gene has CDR1 SGHRS and CDR2 YFSETQ. Germline trimming cut 4 bases from V and 6 bases from J; bases unmatched to any gene: 7. The CDR3 region is CASSRDRGRFNSPLHF. The CDR3 DNA reads as TGCGCCAGCAGCCGAGACAGGGGGCGATTTAATTCACCCCTCCACTTT.

V and J are TRBV6-2 or TRBV6-3 and TRBJ1-5, with 10 bases fitting TRBD1. Germline V lookup: CDR1 MNHEY, CDR2 SVGEGT. The CDR3 is 15 residues long. Trimming took 5 bases from V and 3 from J; bases not matched to a gene: 4. DNA of the CDR3: TGTGCCAGCAGTCGGGACAGGGGCTTCAATCAGCCCCAGCATTTT. Translated: CASSRDRGFNQPQHF.

The count of this clone is one. The junction shows a germline mismatch at one end, possibly a read error. The rearrangement uses TRBV29-1 and TRBJ1-2, with D possibly TRBD1 on 5 matching bases. Germline assignment: CDR1 SQVTM and CDR2 ANQGSEA. This CDR3 comprises 13 residues. CDR3 sequence: CSVERGAKYGYTF. The CDR3 DNA reads as TGCAGCGTTGAGCGCGGGGCTAAATATGGCTACACCTTC.

Here the CDR3 DNA reads TGTGCCAGCAGTTTACCGGGAAATGGCTACACCTTC. Translation gives CASSLPGNGYTF. V is TRBV28 and J is TRBJ1-2; no definite D call. CDR3 length: 12 residues. The ends were cut back, 2 bases at V and 6 bases at J, with 7 bases in the middle. Germline assignment: CDR1 MDHEN and CDR2 SYDVKM.

The chain recombines TRBV5-1 with TRBJ2-5; 9 bases line up with TRBD2. The junction had 7 bases not matched to a gene; V was cut back by 4 bases and J by 3 bases. Germline V gene data show CDR1 as SGHRS and CDR2 as YFSETQ. This CDR3 region has 15 residues. CDR3 region: CASSPGTSTEETQYF. The CDR3 coding sequence is TGCGCCAGCAGCCCGGGGACTAGCACCGAAGAGACCCAGTACTTC.